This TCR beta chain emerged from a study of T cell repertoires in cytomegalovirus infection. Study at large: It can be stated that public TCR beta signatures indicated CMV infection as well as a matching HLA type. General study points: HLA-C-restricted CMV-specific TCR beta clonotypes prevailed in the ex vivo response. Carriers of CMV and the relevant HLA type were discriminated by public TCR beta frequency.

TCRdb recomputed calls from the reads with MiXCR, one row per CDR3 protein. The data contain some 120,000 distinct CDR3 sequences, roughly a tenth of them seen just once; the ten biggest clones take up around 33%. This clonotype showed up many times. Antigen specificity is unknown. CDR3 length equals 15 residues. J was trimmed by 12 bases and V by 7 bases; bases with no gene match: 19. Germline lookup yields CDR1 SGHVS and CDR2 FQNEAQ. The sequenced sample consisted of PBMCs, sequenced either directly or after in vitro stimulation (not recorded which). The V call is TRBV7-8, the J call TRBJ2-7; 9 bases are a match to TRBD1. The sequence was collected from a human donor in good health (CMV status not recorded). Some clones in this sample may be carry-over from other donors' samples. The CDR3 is CASILELGQGSEWYF. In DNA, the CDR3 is TGTGCCAGCATTCTAGAACTGGGACAGGGTAGTGAGTGGTACTTC.